The T cell receptor beta chain under discussion was sequenced for a study of T cells in Graves' hyperthyroidism and ophthalmopathy. Disease lasting under 3 months, a NOSPECS grade of at least 4, and a Clinical Activity Score of at least 3 were features of the ophthalmopathy patients. Orbital computed tomography and thyroid ultrasound, together with serum TRAb and thyroxine and clinical symptoms, were used for diagnoses. The CDR3 consists of 13 residues. V was clipped by 3 bases and J by 4 bases, with 9 bases between them. This clonotype was seen ten or more times. Regions amplified from RNA transcripts were the TCR beta CDR3 regions. The TCR CDR3 was amplified in a first-round RT-PCR using the HTBI primer set. TCRdb re-analysed the multiplex PCR reads in MiXCR, keeping a single row per CDR3 protein. Counted here are fewer than 500,000 distinct CDR3 sequences, about 15% occurring once; the ten biggest clones make up about 12%.

The receptor was derived from a man between 18 and 29 years old with Graves' ophthalmopathy. The chain couples TRBV12-3 or TRBV12-4 to TRBJ1-2; unclear D gene. Sample: blood. CDR3 residues: CASSLSRLYGYTF. The CDR3 bases are TGTGCCAGCAGTTTGTCGCGGCTCTATGGCTACACCTTC.